This T cell receptor (beta chain) was found in a study of blood T cells in healthy people across ages. The study, taken as a whole, reports: Unknown donor CMV status possibly confounded expanded clonotype changes.

Germline CDR1 reads MGHRA; CDR2 reads YSYEKL. Unmatched junction bases numbered 7, after V lost 4 bases and J lost 3 bases. The CDR3 has 17 amino acids. Alongside a J-beta primer mix, a sample-barcoded 5' primer served in a second PCR lasting roughly 7 to 11 cycles. Tagging of each cDNA molecule was performed by a template-switch adaptor with 12 random nucleotides. TCRdb used MiXCR to reprocess the 5' RACE reads, holding one entry per CDR3 protein. The profile shows 600,000 to 850,000 distinct CDR3 sequences, roughly 25% of them singletons. Of note for this clonotype: Its antigen is unknown.

The same specimen was also included in a second study, on T cells of mothers and their children.

This chain links TRBV4-1 with TRBJ2-6; 9 positions agree with TRBD2. The TCR originated in a boy aged 10-17 years in good health. Sequenced: blood. The CDR3 is CASSLGLAGGGANVLTF. Written as DNA, the CDR3 is TGCGCCAGCAGCCTGGGACTAGCTGGAGGTGGGGCCAACGTCCTGACTTTC.